Presented here are 2 T cell receptor beta chains from one specimen sequenced in a study of cytomegalovirus exposure and HLA in healthy donors. Use of 60 Vbeta and 13 Jbeta primers characterized the PCR. TCRdb's table, derived via immunoSEQ multiplex PCR, lists solely in-frame clones and lacks some. The data show roughly 200,000 clones, 77% seen once. Sequencing was done on a sample of PBMCs. The source is a woman aged 60-75 years in good health and CMV-seropositive.

The chain uses TRBV25-1 and TRBJ1-1; D is undetermined. CDR1 and CDR2 from the germline V gene are MGHDK and SYGVNS. The CDR3 consists of 13 residues. V was clipped by 3 bases and J by 4 bases, with 9 bases between them. The chain's CDR3 is CASSDPLSTEAFF. The CDR3 nucleotides read TGTGCCAGCAGTGATCCCCTTAGCACTGAAGCTTTCTTT.

V and J are TRBV9 and TRBJ2-7; maybe TRBD1 (5 bases). Germline lookup yields CDR1 SGDLS and CDR2 YYNGEE. There are 13 residues in the CDR3. V was cut by 5 bases and J by 7 bases, with 16 bases left in between. The CDR3 sequence: CASSTGRQREQYF. The CDR3 DNA sequence: TGTGCCAGCAGTACAGGACGGCAAAGAGAGCAGTACTTC.